This note documents a single T cell receptor (beta chain) sequence. The antigen remains undetermined. Treatment here: roughly 10-day PBMC culture with coronavirus spike peptide pools or control peptides (ViraFEST assay). This entry comes from a study of vaccination and CD4 T cells after COVID-19. Whole-study context: The stimulus for the cells was overlapping spike peptides derived from SARS-CoV-2, HCoV-NL63, HCoV-OC43 and HCoV-229E.

Germline CDR1 reads LNHDA; CDR2 reads SQIVND (reference sequence). Trimming pared 3 bases from V and 0 bases from J, leaving 9 bases between. This CDR3 is built from 15 residues. Oncomine TCR Beta short-read sequencing was applied to DNA from cultured CD4+ T cells. TCRdb used MiXCR to reprocess the PCR reads, holding one entry per CDR3 protein. The sample lists around 21,000 distinct CDR3 sequences, approximately 50% occurring once. The receptor was derived from a human donor who had recovered from COVID-19. V and J are TRBV19 and TRBJ1-3, with D hard to call. The sequencing input was CD4+ T cells from blood, cultured in vitro. This CDR3 reads CASSMGRYSGNTIYF. CDR3 coding DNA: TGTGCCAGTAGTATGGGGAGGTACTCTGGAAACACCATATATTTT.